The clone carrying this T cell receptor beta chain was seen ten or more times. The CDR3 consists of 14 residues. The germline V gene has CDR1 LGHNA and CDR2 YNFKEQ. With 5 bases removed from V and 0 bases from J, the gap between germline ends came to 8 bases. Time point reported: blood at routine non-recurrence follow-up after resection. Whole RNA came from tumor, nontumor lung or frozen PBMC and was sequenced without being sorted. This sample stems from a study of spatial heterogeneity in lung cancer. Study background: A unique TCR and UMI combination showed up more than ten times in raw reads, on average.

TCRdb re-derived calls from the 5' RACE reads in MiXCR, one entry per CDR3 protein. The sample comprises about 120,000 distinct CDR3 sequences, 9.5% to 15% of which are singletons, and around a sixth rests with the top ten. The chain joins TRBV4-2 to TRBJ1-5; no definite D call. The sample was PBMCs, taken at follow-up. This TCR derives from a male donor with early-stage non-small cell lung cancer. The CDR3 nucleotides read TGTGCCAGCAGCTTTGAGTATAGCAATCAGCCCCAGCATTTT. It yields the protein CASSFEYSNQPQHF.